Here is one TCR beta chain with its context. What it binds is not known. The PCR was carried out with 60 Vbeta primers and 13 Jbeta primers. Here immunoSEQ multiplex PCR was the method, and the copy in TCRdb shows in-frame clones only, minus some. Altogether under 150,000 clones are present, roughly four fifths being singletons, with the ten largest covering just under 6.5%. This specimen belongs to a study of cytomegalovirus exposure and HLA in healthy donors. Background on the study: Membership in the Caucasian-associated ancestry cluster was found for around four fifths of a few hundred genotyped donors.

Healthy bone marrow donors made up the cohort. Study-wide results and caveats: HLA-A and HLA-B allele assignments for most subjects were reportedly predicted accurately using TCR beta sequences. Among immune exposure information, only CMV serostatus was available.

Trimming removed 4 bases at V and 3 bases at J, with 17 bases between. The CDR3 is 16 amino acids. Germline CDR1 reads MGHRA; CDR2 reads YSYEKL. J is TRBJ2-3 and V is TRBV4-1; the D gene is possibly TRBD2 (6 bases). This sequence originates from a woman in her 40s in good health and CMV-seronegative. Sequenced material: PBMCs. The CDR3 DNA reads TGCGCCAGCAGCCCGGGGACTTCGGGGAGAACAGATACGCAGTATTTT. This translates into CASSPGTSGRTDTQYF.